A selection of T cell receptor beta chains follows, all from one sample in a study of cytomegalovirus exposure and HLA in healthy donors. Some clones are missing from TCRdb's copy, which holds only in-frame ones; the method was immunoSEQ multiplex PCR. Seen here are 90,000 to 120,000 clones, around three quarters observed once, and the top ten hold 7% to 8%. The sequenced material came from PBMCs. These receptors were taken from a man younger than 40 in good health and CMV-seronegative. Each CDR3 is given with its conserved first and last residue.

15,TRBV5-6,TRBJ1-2,CASSRAGRGDYGYTF
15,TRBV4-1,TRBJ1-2,CASSQEETEVYGYTF
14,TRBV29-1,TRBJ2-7,CSVRRGGALYEQYF
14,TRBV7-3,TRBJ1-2,CASSLATGEDGYTF
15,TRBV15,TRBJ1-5,CATSRQGVSNQPQHF
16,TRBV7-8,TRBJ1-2,CASSISPSTGGYGYTF
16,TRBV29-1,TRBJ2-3,CSVRQWGSGGTDTQYF
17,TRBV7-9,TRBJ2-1,CASSLDGTGNSWNEQFF
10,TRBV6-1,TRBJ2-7,CAGGRFEQYF
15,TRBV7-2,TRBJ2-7,CASSLEGLAFYEQYF
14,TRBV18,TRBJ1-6,CASSPNRGDSPLHF
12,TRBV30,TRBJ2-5,CAWAGGQETQYF
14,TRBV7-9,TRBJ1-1,CASSLASSGGEAFF
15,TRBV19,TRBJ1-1,CASFGPGHQNTEAFF
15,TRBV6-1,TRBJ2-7,CASSEAGAGPYEQYF
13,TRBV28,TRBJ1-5,CASSYDINQPQHF
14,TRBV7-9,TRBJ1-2,CASSSEDRGHGYTF
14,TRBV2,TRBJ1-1,CAGMDRTMNTEAFF
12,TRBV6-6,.,CASSYDRAEQYF
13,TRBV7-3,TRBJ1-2,CASSSSTHGGYTF
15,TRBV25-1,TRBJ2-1,CASIGSLGSYNEQFF
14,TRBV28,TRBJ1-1,CASSSGWRDTEAFF
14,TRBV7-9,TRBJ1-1,CASSFPEENTEAFF